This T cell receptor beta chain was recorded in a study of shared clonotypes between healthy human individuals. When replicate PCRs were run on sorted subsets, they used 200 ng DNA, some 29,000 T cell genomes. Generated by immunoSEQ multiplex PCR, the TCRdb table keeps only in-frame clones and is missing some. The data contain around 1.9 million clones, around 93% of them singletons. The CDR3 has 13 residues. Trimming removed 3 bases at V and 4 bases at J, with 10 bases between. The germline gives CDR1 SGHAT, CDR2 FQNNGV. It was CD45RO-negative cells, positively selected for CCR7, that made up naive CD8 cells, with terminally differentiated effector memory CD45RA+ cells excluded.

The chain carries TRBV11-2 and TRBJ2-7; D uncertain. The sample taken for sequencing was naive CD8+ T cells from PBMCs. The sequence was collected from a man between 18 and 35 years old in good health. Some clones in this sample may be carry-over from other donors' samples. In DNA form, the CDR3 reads TGTGCCAGCAGCTTTTCGGAACAATACGAGCAGTACTTC. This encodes CASSFSEQYEQYF.